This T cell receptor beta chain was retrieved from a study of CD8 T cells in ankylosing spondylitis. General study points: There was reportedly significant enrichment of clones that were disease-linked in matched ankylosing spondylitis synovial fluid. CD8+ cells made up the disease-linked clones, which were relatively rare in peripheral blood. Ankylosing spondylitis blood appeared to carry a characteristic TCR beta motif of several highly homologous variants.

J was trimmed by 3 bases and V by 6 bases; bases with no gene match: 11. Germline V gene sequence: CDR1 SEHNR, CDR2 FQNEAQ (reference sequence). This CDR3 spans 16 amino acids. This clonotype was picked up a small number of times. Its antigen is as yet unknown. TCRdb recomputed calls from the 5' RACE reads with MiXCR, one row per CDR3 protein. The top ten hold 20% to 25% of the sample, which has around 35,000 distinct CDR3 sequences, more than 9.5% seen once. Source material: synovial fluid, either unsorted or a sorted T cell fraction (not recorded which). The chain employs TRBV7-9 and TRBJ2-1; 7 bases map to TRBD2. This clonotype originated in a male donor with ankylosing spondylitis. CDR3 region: CASSPRGGSGYNEQFF. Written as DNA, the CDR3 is TGTGCCAGCAGTCCGAGGGGCGGGAGTGGCTACAATGAGCAGTTCTTC. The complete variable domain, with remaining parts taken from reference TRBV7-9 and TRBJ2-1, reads DTGVSQNPRHKITKRGQNVTFRCDPISEHNRLYWYRQTLGQGPEFLTYFQNEAQLEKSRLLSDRFSAERPKGSFSTLEIQRTEQGDSAMYLCASSPRGGSGYNEQFFGPGTRLTVL.